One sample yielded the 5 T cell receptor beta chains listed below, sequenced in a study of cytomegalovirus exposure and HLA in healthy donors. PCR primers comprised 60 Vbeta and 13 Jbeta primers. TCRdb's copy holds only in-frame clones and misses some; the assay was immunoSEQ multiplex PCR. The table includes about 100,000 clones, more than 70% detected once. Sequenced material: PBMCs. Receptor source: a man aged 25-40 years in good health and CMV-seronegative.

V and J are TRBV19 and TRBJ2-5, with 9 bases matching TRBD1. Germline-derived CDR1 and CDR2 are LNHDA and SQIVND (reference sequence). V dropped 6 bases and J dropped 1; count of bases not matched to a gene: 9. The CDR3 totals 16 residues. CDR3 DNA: TGTGCCAGTAGCACTAGGACAGGGGCGGGCCAAGAGACCCAGTACTTC. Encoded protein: CASSTRTGAGQETQYF.

CDR3 coding DNA: TGTGCCAGCAGCGTATTGGGGGGGTCCTACAATGAGCAGTTCTTC. Protein product: CASSVLGGSYNEQFF. The chain has TRBV9 and TRBJ2-1; 7 positions match TRBD2. V was pared by 1 base and J by 1 base, with 2 bases of the junction left unmatched. CDR3 size: 15 residues. Germline loops: CDR1 SGDLS, CDR2 YYNGEE.

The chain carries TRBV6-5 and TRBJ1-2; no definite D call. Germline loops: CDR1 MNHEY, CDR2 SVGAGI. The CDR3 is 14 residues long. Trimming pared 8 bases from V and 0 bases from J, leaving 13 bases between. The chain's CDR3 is CASSPPRSNYGYTF. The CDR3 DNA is TGTGCCAGCTCGCCTCCCAGATCTAACTATGGCTACACCTTC.

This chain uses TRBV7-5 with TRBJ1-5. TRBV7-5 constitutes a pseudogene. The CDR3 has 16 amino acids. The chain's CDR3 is CARSLNLDTGNQPQHF. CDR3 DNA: TGTGCCAGAAGCTTAAATCTCGATACGGGGAATCAGCCCCAGCATTTT.

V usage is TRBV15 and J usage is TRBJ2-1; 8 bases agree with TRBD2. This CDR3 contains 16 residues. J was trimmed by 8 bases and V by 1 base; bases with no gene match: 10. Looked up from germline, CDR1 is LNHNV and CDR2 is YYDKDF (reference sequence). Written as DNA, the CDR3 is TGTGCCACCAGCAGAGCGTTAGTGGTCGGGGGGGATGAGCAGTTCTTC. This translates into CATSRALVVGGDEQFF.